The 17 T cell receptor beta chains reported below all come from one sample, sequenced in a study of T cell changes during pregnancy in multiple sclerosis (dated by TCRdb to the late 2010s). Library preparation employed the immunoSEQ multiplex PCR assay. The table comes from immuneACCESS by way of TCRdb, which keeps in-frame sequences with V and J called. Part of the clones is missing from these tables; in studies checked, under half for an unresolved V gene and the rest for unknown reasons. This sample lists about 93,000 clones; more than 85% were detected once. Jointly, the top ten make up 0.9% to 0.95% of the sample. Sequenced material: peripheral blood, taken before pregnancy. These TCRs come from a female donor with multiple sclerosis, enrolled in a pregnancy study.

V usage is TRBV7-2 and J usage is TRBJ1-5; 8 bases are a match to TRBD1. Germline V gene lookup returns CDR1 SGHTA and CDR2 FQGNSA. CDR3 length: 17 residues. The V gene end was trimmed by 2 bases and the J gene end by 2 bases; junction bases not matched to a gene: 8. As DNA, the CDR3 is TGTGCCAGCAGCTTATCCCCCTGGACAGGGCGCAATCAGCCCCAGCATTTT. Its translation is CASSLSPWTGRNQPQHF.

The CDR3 nucleotides are TGTGCCAGCCTAGCCCAACGGGGTCCCGACACTGAAGCTTTCTTT. Encoded protein: CASLAQRGPDTEAFF. V gene TRBV11-1 combines with J gene TRBJ1-1; D is ambiguous. Germline-derived CDR1 and CDR2 are SGHAT and FQDESV (reference sequence). The CDR3 length is 15 residues. Trimming stripped 8 bases from V and 3 bases from J, with 19 bases between.

This chain links TRBV6-1 with TRBJ1-4, with 8 positions matching TRBD1. CDR1 and CDR2 from the germline V gene are MNHNS and SASEGT. Trimming at V came to 1 base and at J to 7 bases, leaving 5 bases not matched to a gene. This CDR3 comprises 15 residues. CDR3: CASSEVSGGGEKLFF. The CDR3 nucleotides read TGTGCCAGCAGTGAAGTTTCAGGGGGCGGTGAAAAACTGTTTTTT.

This clone was detected only a few times. The chain employs TRBV7-3 and TRBJ1-1; D is undetermined. CDR1 is SGHTA and CDR2 is FQGTGA in the germline V gene. V lost 4 bases and J 5 bases, leaving 11 bases between the germline ends. The CDR3 covers 13 residues. The CDR3 DNA follows: TGTGCCAGCAGCTCCTCCGGGTTAACTGAAGCTTTCTTT. It yields the protein CASSSSGLTEAFF.

The chain employs TRBV29-1 and TRBJ1-2; 7 bases fit TRBD1. V lost 4 bases to trimming and J lost 1 base; unmatched junction nucleotides: 6. The V gene's germline CDR1 is SQVTM and CDR2 ANQGSEA. The CDR3 consists of 14 residues. This CDR3 is CSVATRQGNYGYTF. The DNA for the CDR3 is TGCAGCGTTGCCACTCGACAGGGTAACTATGGCTACACCTTC.

This clone has a single count. The chain couples TRBV9 to TRBJ2-1; 8 bases align to TRBD2. With V trimmed by 0 bases and J by 14 bases, 16 bases remained unmatched. This CDR3 region has 16 residues. The V gene's germline CDR1 is SGDLS and CDR2 YYNGEE. In nucleotides, the CDR3 is TGTGCCAGCAGCGTAGCTCGAGCGGGAGATGATCCGGCAGAGTTCTTC. It specifies CASSVARAGDDPAEFF.

The rearrangement links TRBV2 to TRBJ2-1, with TRBD2 identical over 11 bases. This CDR3 comprises 16 residues. Germline V gene data show CDR1 as SNHLY and CDR2 as FYNNEI. After removal of 7 bases from V and 4 bases from J, the junction contained 9 bases not matched to a gene. CDR3 nucleotide sequence: TGTGCCAGCACCAGACGGTGGACTAGCGGGTACAATGAGCAGTTCTTC. The encoded protein is CASTRRWTSGYNEQFF.

This rearrangement joins TRBV6-5 to TRBJ1-2; 9 nucleotides align to TRBD1. The CDR3 is 14 amino acids. Germline lookup yields CDR1 MNHEY and CDR2 SVGAGI. Unmatched junction bases numbered 5, after V lost 9 bases and J lost 0 bases. The CDR3, as DNA: TGTGCCAGTCGACAGGGGGGGACTAACTATGGCTACACCTTC. Protein: CASRQGGTNYGYTF.

This chain links TRBV6-5 with TRBJ2-2, with D possibly TRBD2 on 6 matching bases. Germline V gene data show CDR1 as MNHEY and CDR2 as SVGAGI. This CDR3 spans 13 amino acids. Trimming stripped 11 bases from V and 3 bases from J, with 13 bases between. CDR3 sequence reads: CASGVHYTGELFF. DNA for the CDR3: TGTGCCTCGGGAGTACACTACACCGGGGAGCTGTTTTTT.

This chain joins TRBV7-2 and TRBJ2-5; 9 bases agree with TRBD2. CDR1 SGHTA and CDR2 FQGNSA come from the germline V gene. V shed 5 bases, J shed 1 base, and the junction held 5 bases outside the gene matches. The CDR3 consists of 15 residues. DNA for the CDR3: TGTGCCAGCAGCCCTAGCGGGGCCCTCCAAGAGACCCAGTACTTC. Translated: CASSPSGALQETQYF. Supplemented by reference TRBV7-2 and TRBJ2-5, the full variable domain reads GAGVSQSPSNKVTEKGKDVELRCDPISGHTALYWYRQSLGQGLEFLIYFQGNSAPDKSGLPSDRFSAERTGGSVSTLTIQRTQQEDSAVYLCASSPSGALQETQYFGPGTRLLVL.

The chain joins TRBV2 to TRBJ2-1; D is perhaps TRBD2 (5 bases). V dropped 4 bases and J dropped 2 bases, with 12 bases sitting between them. Germline V gives CDR1 SNHLY, CDR2 FYNNEI. CDR3 size: 15 residues. CDR3 nucleotides: TGTGCCAGCAGTGGGGTGATCGGGGCCTACAATGAGCAGTTCTTC. It codes for CASSGVIGAYNEQFF.

The V and J genes are TRBV30 and TRBJ1-4; no clear D. The CDR3 contains 14 residues. V was trimmed by 3 bases and J by 1 base, leaving 9 bases between them. Germline V gene data show CDR1 as GTSNPN and CDR2 as SVGIG (reference sequence). The CDR3 sequence: CAWSYLGTNEKLFF. CDR3 nucleotides: TGTGCCTGGAGCTACCTTGGAACTAATGAAAAACTGTTTTTT.

This chain joins TRBV28 and TRBJ1-2; D is uncertain. Germline CDR1 is MDHEN and CDR2 is SYDVKM. V was cut by 2 bases and J by 3 bases, with 7 bases left in between. This CDR3 region has 13 residues. The CDR3: CASSLKRYYGYTF. The CDR3 DNA reads as TGTGCCAGCAGTTTAAAACGGTACTATGGCTACACCTTC.

This chain links TRBV5-5 with TRBJ2-6; 11 nucleotides match TRBD1. Germline V lookup: CDR1 SGHKS, CDR2 YYEKEE (reference sequence). The CDR3 extends over 17 amino acids. The junction had 6 bases not matched to a gene; V was cut back by 4 bases and J by 3 bases. In nucleotides, the CDR3 is TGTGCCAGCAGCGGGGGACAGGGGGGGATTGGGGCCAACGTCCTGACTTTC. This translates into CASSGGQGGIGANVLTF.

The chain combines TRBV6-5 with TRBJ2-5; D is unresolved. The germline V gene has CDR1 MNHEY and CDR2 SVGAGI. Trimming left V 2 bases short and J 5 bases short, with 3 bases between. The CDR3 has 11 residues. In DNA form, the CDR3 reads TGTGCCAGCAGTTACGGCGAGACCCAGTACTTC. It is translated as CASSYGETQYF.

The chain uses TRBV2 and TRBJ2-3; D gene ambiguous. This CDR3 contains 12 residues. The V and J ends lost 7 bases and 2 bases respectively, with 7 bases between them. From germline, CDR1 is SNHLY and CDR2 FYNNEI. The CDR3 loop reads CASKTNTDTQYF. CDR3 sequence (DNA): TGTGCCAGCAAGACAAACACAGATACGCAGTATTTT.

The chain couples TRBV28 to TRBJ1-2; 8 bases agree with TRBD1. Germline V gives CDR1 MDHEN, CDR2 SYDVKM. V was clipped by 4 bases and J by 7 bases; unmatched bases: 8. This CDR3 is built from 14 residues. CDR3 nucleotides: TGTGCCAGCAGTTCCGACAGGGGCTGGCGTGGCTACACCTTC. Translated, it gives CASSSDRGWRGYTF.